The present T cell receptor (beta chain) was sequenced within a study of CD8+ T cells in alopecia areata. TCR sequencing used cDNA made by reverse transcription of extracted RNA. Method: immunoSEQ multiplex PCR; TCRdb's copy keeps in-frame clones and lacks some. This table has roughly 120,000 clones, roughly three fifths appearing once. The ends lost 4 bases at V and 6 bases at J; junction bases unmatched: 7. The CDR3 totals 15 residues. The germline gives CDR1 SGHAT, CDR2 FQNNGV. This clone has only a few counts. Treatment described: oral pan-JAK inhibitor, 5-10 mg twice daily. This receptor was obtained from a human donor with alopecia areata. The source material was CD8+ T cells sorted from blood, sampled at week 24, from a patient treated with tofacitinib. The chain carries TRBV11-2 and TRBJ2-1; 9 bases are a match to TRBD1. This chain's CDR3 is CASSSRTGEGNEQFF. DNA for the CDR3: TGTGCCAGCAGCTCCAGGACAGGGGAGGGCAATGAGCAGTTCTTC.